This TCR beta chain comes out of a study of T cell responses to AZD1222 COVID-19 vaccine. Overall study findings and caveats: Baseline testing showed seropositivity in only a handful of AZD1222 recipients. At 160-218 and 743-854, vaccine-associated CD4 TCRs were dominant, and they spanned spike.

For this clone: Its antigen is as yet unknown.

The data were produced by immunoSEQ multiplex PCR, yet TCRdb's version contains in-frame clones alone and is incomplete. The sample has roughly 120,000 clones; roughly 87% are singletons. Germline V gives CDR1 SQVTM, CDR2 ANQGSEA. Between the trimmed V and J ends, which lost 3 bases and 2 bases, there was a span of 9 bases. CDR3 length: 13 residues. This material consisted of peripheral blood, taken on day 0 of AZD1222 vaccination. The clonotype was recovered from an adult in good health. The chain combines TRBV29-1 with TRBJ2-3, with D unclear. The CDR3 reads CSVDAVNTDTQYF. CDR3 nucleotides: TGCAGCGTTGATGCTGTTAACACAGATACGCAGTATTTT.